These 29 T cell receptor beta chains were sequenced from one sample in a study of control samples from healthy donors and cancer patients. Method: immunoSEQ multiplex PCR; TCRdb's copy keeps in-frame clones and lacks some. This repertoire shows 90,000 to 95,000 clones, around 85% found once; its top ten account for approximately 20%. Source material: blood. Receptor source: a man aged 30 to 45 in good health.

The gene calls are TRBV10-3 and TRBJ1-4, with D unclear. The CDR3 runs to 13 residues. Trimming shortened V by 5 bases and J by 6 bases, and 10 bases separated the two germline ends. In germline, CDR1 is ENHRY, CDR2 SYGVKD. This CDR3 reads CAISQWGDEKLFF. The DNA for the CDR3 is TGTGCCATCAGTCAATGGGGTGATGAAAAACTGTTTTTT.

This chain connects TRBV5-6 to TRBJ1-4; D is unresolved. The ends were cut back, 2 bases at V and 8 bases at J, with 7 bases in the middle. From germline, CDR1 is SGHDT and CDR2 YYEEEE. This CDR3 comprises 12 residues. The CDR3 loop reads CASSFSAEKLFF. CDR3 nucleotide sequence: TGTGCCAGCAGCTTCTCAGCAGAAAAACTGTTTTTT.

The V and J genes are TRBV6-2 or TRBV6-3 and TRBJ2-5, with 13 bases fitting TRBD2. J gave up 5 bases and V 0 bases, and 9 bases lay outside the gene matches. The CDR3 is 18 residues long. Germline V CDR1 and CDR2: MNHEY, SVGEGT. CDR3 sequence (DNA): TGTGCCAGCAGTTACTCGTATACTAGCGGGGGGGCCCGGGAGACCCAGTACTTC. Its translation: CASSYSYTSGGARETQYF.

The chain employs TRBV7-6 and TRBJ2-3; TRBD1 is a possible D gene (6 bases). The ends were cut back, 1 base at V and 0 bases at J, with 14 bases in the middle. This CDR3 has 17 residues. Germline lookup yields CDR1 SGHVS and CDR2 FNYEAQ. The CDR3 loop is CASSLGAQGSSTDTQYF. The DNA of the CDR3 is TGTGCCAGCAGCTTAGGGGCACAGGGATCTAGCACAGATACGCAGTATTTT.

The gene calls are TRBV5-5 and TRBJ2-2; a weak D match, TRBD1 (6 bases). Trimming removed 5 bases at V and 5 bases at J, with 16 bases between. This CDR3 has 15 residues. The V gene's germline CDR1 is SGHKS and CDR2 YYEKEE (reference sequence). The CDR3 DNA is TGTGCCAGCAGTTCAGGGGACCGAAGAACCGGGGAGCTGTTTTTT. Translating it yields CASSSGDRRTGELFF.

This clone has a count of ten or more. This chain joins TRBV3-1 (or the pseudogene TRBV3-2) and TRBJ2-7; maybe TRBD1 (6 bases). CDR1 is LGHDT, CDR2 YNNKEL, per germline (reference sequence). The CDR3 runs 14 residues. V lost 1 base and J 6 bases, leaving 13 bases between the germline ends. CDR3 in amino acids: CASSQAQGRREQYF. CDR3 coding DNA: TGTGCCAGCAGCCAAGCACAGGGTCGGCGCGAGCAGTACTTC.

The chain combines TRBV7-9 with TRBJ1-6; maybe TRBD1 (5 bases). Germline V lookup: CDR1 SEHNR, CDR2 FQNEAQ (reference sequence). V was trimmed by 4 bases and J by 7 bases, leaving 14 bases between them. The CDR3 consists of 15 residues. This CDR3 is CASSSMDGTNSPLHF. The DNA for the CDR3 is TGTGCCAGCAGCTCCATGGACGGGACCAATTCACCCCTCCACTTT.

With respect to this clone: Other DNA sequences in the same sample also yield this CDR3. The gene calls are TRBV6-1 and TRBJ1-3; D is unclear. Germline loops: CDR1 MNHNS, CDR2 SASEGT. Trimming took 1 base from V and 4 from J, leaving 2 bases between them. This CDR3 has 12 residues. Written as DNA, the CDR3 is TGTGCCAGCAGTGAAGTAGGAAACACCATATATTTT. As protein: CASSEVGNTIYF.

V and J are TRBV6-6 and TRBJ1-5, with unresolved D. Trimming shortened V by 0 bases and J by 5 bases, and 11 bases separated the two germline ends. This CDR3 region has 15 residues. Germline CDR1 is MNHNY and CDR2 is SVGAGI (reference sequence). Here the CDR3 reads CASSYSESAYQPQHF. CDR3 sequence (DNA): TGTGCCAGCAGTTACTCGGAATCAGCATATCAGCCCCAGCATTTT.

This clone has only a few counts. This rearrangement joins TRBV4-2 to TRBJ2-1; 10 bases map to TRBD2. This CDR3 has 15 residues. Unmatched junction bases numbered 2, after V lost 0 bases and J lost 6 bases. Germline-derived CDR1 and CDR2 are LGHNA and YNFKEQ. CDR3 protein: CASSQESGGANEQFF. DNA of the CDR3: TGTGCCAGCAGCCAAGAAAGCGGGGGGGCCAATGAGCAGTTCTTC.

V is TRBV9 and J is TRBJ1-2; D unresolved. Germline loops: CDR1 SGDLS, CDR2 YYNGEE. The germline V and J ends were trimmed by 3 bases and 5 bases, with 8 bases remaining between them. CDR3 size: 12 residues. The CDR3 sequence: CASSAEGYGYTF. CDR3 DNA: TGTGCCAGCAGCGCGGAGGGATATGGCTACACCTTC. The variable domain in full, completed from reference TRBV9 and TRBJ1-2, reads DSGVTQTPKHLITATGQRVTLRCSPRSGDLSVYWYQQSLDQGLQFLIQYYNGEERAKGNILERFSAQQFPDLHSELNLSSLELGDSALYFCASSAEGYGYTFGSGTRLTVV.

The chain links TRBV2 to TRBJ1-2, with D perhaps matching TRBD1 (5 bases). The CDR3 is made up of 14 amino acids. CDR1 SNHLY and CDR2 FYNNEI come from the germline V gene. V lost 4 bases and J 4 bases, leaving 13 bases between the germline ends. The CDR3 reads CASSGGEGTYGYTF. Here the CDR3 DNA reads TGTGCCAGCAGTGGAGGGGAAGGAACCTATGGCTACACCTTC.

This chain joins TRBV7-2 and TRBJ2-2, with D unclear. The V and J ends lost 5 bases and 0 bases respectively, with 22 bases between them. The germline CDR1 and CDR2 sequences are SGHTA and FQGNSA. The CDR3 has 19 amino acids. CDR3 sequence reads: CASSPRPPAAFANTGELFF. The DNA of the CDR3 is TGTGCCAGCAGCCCTCGGCCCCCCGCGGCATTCGCGAACACCGGGGAGCTGTTTTTT.

The chain combines TRBV10-2 with TRBJ2-1; D remains ambiguous. CDR1 and CDR2 from the germline V gene are WSHSY and SAAADI. CDR3 length equals 14 residues. V lost 8 bases to trimming and J lost 1 base, with 12 bases between them. The CDR3 region is CASGLLGSYNEQFF. CDR3 in DNA: TGCGCCAGCGGGTTATTAGGGTCCTACAATGAGCAGTTCTTC.

The rearrangement links TRBV7-6 to TRBJ2-2; D is uncertain. The germline gives CDR1 SGHVS, CDR2 FNYEAQ. The CDR3 length is 15 residues. Trimming pared 7 bases from V and 0 bases from J, leaving 12 bases between. Written as DNA, the CDR3 is TGTGCCAGCACCCGAAGAAACGCGAACACCGGGGAGCTGTTTTTT. It specifies CASTRRNANTGELFF.

The chain links TRBV11-2 to TRBJ1-1; D ambiguous. Germline values: CDR1 SGHAT, CDR2 FQNNGV. The V end was cut by 6 bases, the J end by 4 bases, with 21 bases between. CDR3 size: 16 residues. DNA of the CDR3: TGTGCCAGCAGTCTTACGGCCACGGCGGGAAGCACTGAAGCTTTCTTT. Protein sequence: CASSLTATAGSTEAFF.

The rearrangement links TRBV7-3 to TRBJ1-2; 7 nucleotides align to TRBD1. The germline CDR1 and CDR2 sequences are SGHTA and FQGTGA. The CDR3 extends over 14 amino acids. Trimming at V came to 0 bases and at J to 8 bases, leaving 6 bases not matched to a gene. This CDR3 reads CASSLTGTAGGYTF. CDR3 in DNA: TGTGCCAGCAGCTTAACCGGGACAGCGGGAGGCTACACCTTC.

CDR3 protein: CASSPMGRGGYEQYF. CDR3 nucleotides: TGTGCCAGCAGCCCGATGGGTAGGGGTGGTTACGAGCAGTACTTC. The chain joins TRBV7-2 to TRBJ2-7, with a weak D call TRBD1 (5 bases). V was trimmed by 5 bases and J by 4 bases, leaving 18 bases between them. CDR3 size: 15 residues. CDR1 SGHTA and CDR2 FQGNSA come from the germline V gene. The whole variable domain, filled in from reference TRBV7-2 and TRBJ2-7, reads GAGVSQSPSNKVTEKGKDVELRCDPISGHTALYWYRQSLGQGLEFLIYFQGNSAPDKSGLPSDRFSAERTGGSVSTLTIQRTQQEDSAVYLCASSPMGRGGYEQYFGPGTRLTVT.

The chain carries TRBV6-6 and TRBJ1-2, with 9 bases matching TRBD1. Germline V gene data show CDR1 as MNHNY and CDR2 as SVGAGI (reference sequence). The CDR3 is 13 residues long. V dropped 6 bases and J dropped 4; count of bases not matched to a gene: 3. CDR3 nucleotide sequence: TGTGCCAGCAGCGGGGACAGGGTCTATGGCTACACCTTC. Translating it yields CASSGDRVYGYTF.

In this sample, this clone turned up once. The V gene is TRBV15, the J gene TRBJ1-4; D may be TRBD1 (5 bases). V was pared by 4 bases and J by 3 bases, with 12 bases between. This CDR3 spans 15 amino acids. CDR1 and CDR2 from the germline V gene are LNHNV and YYDKDF (reference sequence). CDR3 residues: CATSKIRGSNEKLFF. The CDR3 region has the DNA TGTGCCACCAGCAAGATACGGGGGTCTAATGAAAAACTGTTTTTT.

The chain is built from TRBV5-1 and TRBJ2-3, with TRBD2 matching over 13 bases. Germline lookup yields CDR1 SGHRS and CDR2 YFSETQ. The CDR3 is made up of 17 amino acids. The V gene end was trimmed by 4 bases and the J gene end by 2 bases; junction bases not matched to a gene: 7. The CDR3 DNA is TGCGCCAGCAGCCCCGAACTAGCGGGGGGGCCCACAGATACGCAGTATTTT. Protein product: CASSPELAGGPTDTQYF.

J is TRBJ1-1 and V is TRBV12-3 or TRBV12-4; weak D call: TRBD1 (6 bases). V was cut by 7 bases and J by 1 base, with 10 bases left in between. CDR3 length: 13 residues. CDR3 residues: CASTDRSNTEAFF. The DNA of the CDR3 is TGTGCCAGCACTGACAGGTCGAACACTGAAGCTTTCTTT.

CDR3 nucleotides: TGTGCCAGCAGTGAATCCAGGGGGCTTTTTTATACTGAAGCTTTCTTT. Residues: CASSESRGLFYTEAFF. The rearrangement joins TRBV25-1 to TRBJ1-1, with 8 nucleotides matching TRBD1. Germline CDR1 is MGHDK and CDR2 is SYGVNS. Losses at the gene ends were 1 base for V and 5 bases for J; bases not matched to a gene: 9. This CDR3 is 16 amino acids long.

The chain couples TRBV18 to TRBJ1-5, with a possible D match to TRBD1 (5 bases). Trimming took 3 bases from V and 6 from J, leaving 12 bases between them. This CDR3 contains 14 residues. Germline V gene sequence: CDR1 KGHSH, CDR2 LQKENI. The CDR3 nucleotides are TGTGCCAGCTCACCGTTGCAGGGAGCTCAGCCCCAGCATTTT. Translated: CASSPLQGAQPQHF.

This chain connects TRBV7-2 to TRBJ2-7; D may be TRBD1 (5 bases). Looked up from germline, CDR1 is SGHTA and CDR2 is FQGNSA. The CDR3 covers 15 residues. V lost 4 bases to trimming and J lost 3 bases, with 16 bases between them. CDR3 sequence reads: CASSSSRTSIYEQYF. Written as DNA, the CDR3 is TGTGCCAGCAGCTCCTCACGGACATCCATCTACGAGCAGTACTTC.

This clone occurred once. This chain uses TRBV18 with TRBJ2-7; D possibly uses TRBD1 or TRBD2 (5 bases each). The germline CDR1 and CDR2 sequences are KGHSH and LQKENI. This CDR3 contains 12 residues. With 2 bases removed from V and 5 bases from J, the gap between germline ends came to 7 bases. This CDR3 is CASSPEGNEQYF. CDR3 in DNA: TGTGCCAGCTCACCAGAGGGGAACGAGCAGTACTTC.

The chain has TRBV15 and TRBJ2-4, with 9 bases lining up with TRBD1. Per the germline V gene, CDR1 is LNHNV and CDR2 is YYDKDF (reference sequence). With 0 bases clipped from V and 2 bases from J, the junction kept 8 bases outside the gene matches. The CDR3 length is 18 residues. CDR3 coding DNA: TGTGCCACCAGCAGAGATGGGGGACAGGGCGGGACCAAAAACATTCAGTACTTC. It encodes CATSRDGGQGGTKNIQYF. The whole variable domain, filled in from reference TRBV15 and TRBJ2-4, reads DAMVIQNPRYQVTQFGKPVTLSCSQTLNHNVMYWYQQKSSQAPKLLFHYYDKDFNNEADTPDNFQSRRPNTSFCFLDIRSPGLGDTAMYLCATSRDGGQGGTKNIQYFGAGTRLSVL.

V and J are TRBV4-2 and TRBJ2-1; the D gene is possibly TRBD2 (6 bases). Per germline, CDR1 LGHNA and CDR2 YNFKEQ. The CDR3 has 18 amino acids. Trimming took off 2 bases at V and 0 bases at J, with 17 bases between the two ends. In DNA, the CDR3 is TGTGCCAGCAGCCAAATCGGCGGGGTGGCACGCTCCTACAATGAGCAGTTCTTC. Translating gives CASSQIGGVARSYNEQFF.

The genes are TRBV5-1 and TRBJ2-5; 10 bases agree with TRBD2. The CDR3 loop spans 14 amino acids. V trimming: 3 bases; J trimming: 4 bases; junction bases outside the gene matches: 3. Germline V gene lookup returns CDR1 SGHRS and CDR2 YFSETQ. In DNA form, the CDR3 reads TGCGCCAGCAGCTGGAGCGGGGGGGGAGAGACCCAGTACTTC. Translating gives CASSWSGGGETQYF.